Reported below is one TCR beta chain. The data originate from a study of blood T cell repertoires in COVID-19. Study at large: T cells, B-cell-depleted T cells, or PBMCs supplied cDNA or gDNA.

V was trimmed by 5 bases and J by 6 bases, leaving 10 bases between them. This CDR3 has 12 amino acids. Germline CDR1 and CDR2: SGHVS and FQNEAQ. Either two negative PCRs, clearance, or symptom resolution qualified Cohort 3 donors as recovered. Only in-frame clones appear in the TCRdb table, and some are missing; sequencing was by immunoSEQ multiplex PCR. Seen here are about 380,000 clones, approximately 90% observed once, and the top ten hold about 1.2%. The specimen was PBMCs or T cells enriched from blood (not recorded which). This TCR came from a woman aged 18-30 years who had recovered from COVID-19. V and J are TRBV7-8 and TRBJ1-1, with D possibly TRBD1 on 5 matching bases. The CDR3 protein is CASSRDRSEAFF. The CDR3 DNA reads as TGTGCCAGCAGCCGCGACAGATCTGAAGCTTTCTTT.